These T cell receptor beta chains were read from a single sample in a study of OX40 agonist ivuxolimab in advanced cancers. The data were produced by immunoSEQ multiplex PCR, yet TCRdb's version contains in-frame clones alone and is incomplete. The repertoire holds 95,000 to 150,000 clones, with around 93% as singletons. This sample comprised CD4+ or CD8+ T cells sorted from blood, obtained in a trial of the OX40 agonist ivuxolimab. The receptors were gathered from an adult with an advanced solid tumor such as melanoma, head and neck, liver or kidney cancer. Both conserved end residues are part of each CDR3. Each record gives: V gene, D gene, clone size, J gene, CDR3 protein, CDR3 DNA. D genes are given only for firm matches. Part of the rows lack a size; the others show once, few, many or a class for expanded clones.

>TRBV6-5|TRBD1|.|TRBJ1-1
CASSRQGNEAFF
TGTGCCAGCAGCCGACAGGGCAATGAAGCTTTCTTT
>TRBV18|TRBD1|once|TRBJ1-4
CASSLSGTGDEKLFF
TGTGCCAGCTCATTATCCGGGACAGGGGATGAAAAACTGTTTTTT
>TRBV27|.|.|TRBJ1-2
CASSFTIGYTF
TGTGCCAGCAGTTTTACTATTGGCTACACCTTC
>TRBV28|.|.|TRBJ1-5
CASRPLQQSPWPQHF
TGTGCCAGCAGACCACTCCAGCAGTCCCCGTGGCCCCAGCATTTT
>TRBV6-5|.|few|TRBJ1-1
CASSRGEFTEAFF
TGTGCCAGCAGTAGAGGGGAATTCACTGAAGCTTTCTTT
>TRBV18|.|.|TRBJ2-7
CASSSLGRTDNYEQYF
TGTGCCAGCTCTTCCCTAGGCAGGACAGATAACTACGAGCAGTACTTC
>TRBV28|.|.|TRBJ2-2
CASSLHRGGTGELFF
TGTGCCAGCAGTTTACACAGGGGAGGGACCGGGGAGCTGTTTTTT
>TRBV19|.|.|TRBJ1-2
CASSIVHRAGGYTF
TGTGCCAGTAGTATAGTTCACAGGGCCGGTGGCTACACCTTC
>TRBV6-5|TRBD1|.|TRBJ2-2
CASSYSWTGVTGELFF
TGTGCCAGCAGTTACTCCTGGACAGGAGTTACCGGGGAGCTGTTTTTT
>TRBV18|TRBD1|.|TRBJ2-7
CASSPPARGPGEQYF
TGTGCCAGCTCACCACCGGCCAGGGGGCCAGGGGAGCAGTACTTC
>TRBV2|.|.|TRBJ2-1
CASSEDTSSYNEQFF
TGTGCCAGCAGTGAAGACACGAGCTCCTACAATGAGCAGTTCTTC
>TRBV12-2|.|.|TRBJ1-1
CASRSRDRDTEAFF
TGTGCAAGTCGCTCCCGGGACAGGGACACTGAAGCTTTCTTT
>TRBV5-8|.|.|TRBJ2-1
CASSVGTLSNEQFF
TGTGCCAGCAGCGTGGGGACCCTTAGCAATGAGCAGTTCTTC
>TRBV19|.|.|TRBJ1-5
CASSPGAFSNQPQHF
TGTGCCAGTAGTCCGGGGGCCTTTAGCAATCAGCCCCAGCATTTT
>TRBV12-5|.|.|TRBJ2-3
CASGPETARAGVSTDTQYF
TGTGCTAGTGGTCCCGAAACCGCCAGGGCTGGGGTTAGCACAGATACGCAGTATTTT
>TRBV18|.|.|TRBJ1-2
CASSPAEDYGYTF
TGTGCCAGCTCACCGGCGGAGGACTATGGCTACACCTTC
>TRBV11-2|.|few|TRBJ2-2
CASSLAGELFF
TGTGCCAGCAGCTTGGCCGGGGAGCTGTTTTTT
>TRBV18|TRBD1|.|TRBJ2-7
CASSPQAGTGSYEQYF
TGTGCCAGCTCACCTCAGGCCGGGACAGGGTCCTACGAGCAGTACTTC
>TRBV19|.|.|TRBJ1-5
CASSEYTNQPQHF
TGTGCCAGTAGTGAGTATACAAATCAGCCCCAGCATTTT
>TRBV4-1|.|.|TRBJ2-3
CASSRRGRGDTDTQYF
TGCGCCAGCAGCCGAAGGGGTAGAGGGGACACAGATACGCAGTATTTT
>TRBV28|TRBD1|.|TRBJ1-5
CASSLLGDRNNQPQHF
TGTGCCAGCAGTTTACTGGGGGACAGGAACAATCAGCCCCAGCATTTT
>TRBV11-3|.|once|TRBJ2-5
CASSFRETQYF
TGTGCCAGCAGCTTTAGGGAGACCCAGTACTTC
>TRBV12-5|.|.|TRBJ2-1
CASGTASGSSYNEQFF
TGTGCTAGTGGCACCGCCTCAGGGAGCTCCTACAATGAGCAGTTCTTC
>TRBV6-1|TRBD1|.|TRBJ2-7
CASRAGTARNYEQYF
TGTGCCAGCAGAGCCGGGACAGCCAGAAACTACGAGCAGTACTTC
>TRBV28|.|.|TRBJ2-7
CASRGGQYYEQYF
TGTGCCAGCAGGGGGGGACAGTACTACGAGCAGTACTTC
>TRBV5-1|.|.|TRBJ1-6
CASSAVGGLSPLHF
TGCGCCAGCAGCGCGGTGGGGGGTCTTTCACCCCTCCACTTT
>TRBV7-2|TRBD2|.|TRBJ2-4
CASSLSGTKNIQYF
TGTGCCAGCAGCCTTAGCGGGACTAAAAACATTCAGTACTTC
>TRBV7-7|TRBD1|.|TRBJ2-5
CASSVDRGGEQYF
TGTGCCAGCAGCGTCGACAGGGGAGGAGAGCAGTACTTC
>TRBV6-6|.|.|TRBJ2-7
CASSPGVTRGEQYF
TGTGCCAGCAGCCCCGGGGTCACTCGGGGTGAGCAGTACTTC
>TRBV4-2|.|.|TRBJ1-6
CASSQMTQSPLHF
TGTGCCAGCAGCCAAATGACCCAATCACCCCTCCACTTT
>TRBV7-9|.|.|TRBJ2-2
CASSLENTGELFF
TGTGCCAGCAGCTTAGAGAACACCGGGGAGCTGTTTTTT
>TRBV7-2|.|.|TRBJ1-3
CASSSRGGNTIYF
TGTGCCAGCAGTTCCAGGGGTGGAAACACCATATATTTT
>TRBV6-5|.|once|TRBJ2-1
CASNPDPVYNEQFF
TGTGCCAGCAACCCGGACCCCGTCTACAATGAGCAGTTCTTC
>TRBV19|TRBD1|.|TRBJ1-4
CASSKIFGQGTNEKLFF
TGTGCCAGTAGTAAAATCTTCGGACAGGGGACAAATGAAAAACTGTTTTTT
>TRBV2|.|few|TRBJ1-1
CASSVAGNTEAFF
TGTGCCAGCAGTGTTGCAGGGAACACTGAAGCTTTCTTT
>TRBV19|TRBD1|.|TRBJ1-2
CASSALTGNAGYTF
TGTGCCAGTAGTGCTTTGACAGGGAACGCTGGCTACACCTTC
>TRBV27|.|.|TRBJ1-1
CASSLVGVTEAFF
TGTGCCAGCAGTTTAGTGGGGGTCACTGAAGCTTTCTTT
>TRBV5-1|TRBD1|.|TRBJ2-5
CASSWGQGGETQYF
TGCGCCAGCAGCTGGGGACAGGGCGGAGAGACCCAGTACTTC
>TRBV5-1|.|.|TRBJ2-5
CASSRIRGLETQYF
TGCGCCAGCAGCCGAATCAGGGGTTTGGAGACCCAGTACTTC
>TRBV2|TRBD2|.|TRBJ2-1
CASRTYSGKGNNEQFF
TGTGCCAGCAGGACCTATAGCGGGAAAGGGAACAATGAGCAGTTCTTC
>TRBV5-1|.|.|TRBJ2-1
CASSDPGKTPNEQFF
TGCGCCAGCAGCGACCCGGGGAAAACCCCCAATGAGCAGTTCTTC
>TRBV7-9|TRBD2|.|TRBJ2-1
CASSLGHTSGGYNEQFF
TGTGCCAGCAGCTTAGGTCATACTAGCGGGGGGTACAATGAGCAGTTCTTC